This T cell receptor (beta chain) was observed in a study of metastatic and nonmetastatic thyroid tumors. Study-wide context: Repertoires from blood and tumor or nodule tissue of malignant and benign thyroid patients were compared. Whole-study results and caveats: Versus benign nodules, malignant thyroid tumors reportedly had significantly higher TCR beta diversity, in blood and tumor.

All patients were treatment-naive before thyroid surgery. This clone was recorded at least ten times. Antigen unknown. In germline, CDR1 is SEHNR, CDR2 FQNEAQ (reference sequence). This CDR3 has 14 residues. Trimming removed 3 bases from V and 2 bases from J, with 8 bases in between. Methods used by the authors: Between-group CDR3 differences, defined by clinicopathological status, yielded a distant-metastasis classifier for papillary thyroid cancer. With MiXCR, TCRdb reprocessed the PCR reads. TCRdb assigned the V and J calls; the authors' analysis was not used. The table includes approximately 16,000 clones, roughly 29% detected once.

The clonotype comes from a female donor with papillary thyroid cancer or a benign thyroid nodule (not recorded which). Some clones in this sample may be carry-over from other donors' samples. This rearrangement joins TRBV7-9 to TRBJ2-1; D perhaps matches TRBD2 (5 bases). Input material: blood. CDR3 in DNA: TGTGCCAGCAGCTTCGACGGGGCCTACAATGAGCAGTTCTTC. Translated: CASSFDGAYNEQFF.